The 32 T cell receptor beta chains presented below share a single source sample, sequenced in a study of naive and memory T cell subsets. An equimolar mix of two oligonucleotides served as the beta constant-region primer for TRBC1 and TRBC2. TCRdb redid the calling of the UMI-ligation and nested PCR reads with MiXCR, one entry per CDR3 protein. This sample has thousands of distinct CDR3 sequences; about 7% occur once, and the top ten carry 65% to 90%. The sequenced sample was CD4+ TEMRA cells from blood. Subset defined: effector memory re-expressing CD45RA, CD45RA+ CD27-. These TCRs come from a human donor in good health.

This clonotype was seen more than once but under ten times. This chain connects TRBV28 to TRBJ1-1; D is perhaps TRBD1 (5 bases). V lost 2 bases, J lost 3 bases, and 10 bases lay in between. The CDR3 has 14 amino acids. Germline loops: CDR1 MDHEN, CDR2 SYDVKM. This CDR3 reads CASSLIGGDTEAFF. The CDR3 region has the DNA TGTGCCAGCAGTTTAATCGGGGGGGACACTGAAGCTTTCTTT.

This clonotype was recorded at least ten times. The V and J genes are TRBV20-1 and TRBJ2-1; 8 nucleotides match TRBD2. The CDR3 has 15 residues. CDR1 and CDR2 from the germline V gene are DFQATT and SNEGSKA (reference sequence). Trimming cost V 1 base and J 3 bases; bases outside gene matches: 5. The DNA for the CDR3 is TGCAGTGCTAGAGGGCCGGGACTAGGCTACAATGAGCAGTTCTTC. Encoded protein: CSARGPGLGYNEQFF.

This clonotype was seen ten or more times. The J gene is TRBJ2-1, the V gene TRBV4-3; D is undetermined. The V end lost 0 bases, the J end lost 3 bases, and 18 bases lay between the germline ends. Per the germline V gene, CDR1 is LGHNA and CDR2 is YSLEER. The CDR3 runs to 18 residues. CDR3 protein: CASSQDSRSAIFYNEQFF. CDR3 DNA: TGCGCCAGCAGCCAAGATTCAAGGAGCGCGATCTTCTACAATGAGCAGTTCTTC.

CDR3 protein: CASSYGIRSKYETQYF. CDR3 nucleotides: TGTGCCAGCAGTTACGGGATTCGGTCTAAGTATGAGACCCAGTACTTC. The chain couples TRBV6-5 to TRBJ2-5, with unresolved D. The CDR3 consists of 16 residues. V lost 2 bases and J lost 5, with 18 bases in between. The germline V gene has CDR1 MNHEY and CDR2 SVGAGI.

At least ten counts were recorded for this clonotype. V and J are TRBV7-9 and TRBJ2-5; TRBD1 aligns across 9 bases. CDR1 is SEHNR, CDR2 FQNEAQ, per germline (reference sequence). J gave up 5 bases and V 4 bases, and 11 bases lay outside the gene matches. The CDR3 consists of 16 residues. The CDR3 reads CASSSKPQGAWETQYF. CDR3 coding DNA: TGTGCCAGCAGCTCCAAACCACAGGGGGCGTGGGAGACCCAGTACTTC. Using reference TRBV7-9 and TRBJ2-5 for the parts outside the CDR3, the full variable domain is DTGVSQNPRHKITKRGQNVTFRCDPISEHNRLYWYRQTLGQGPEFLTYFQNEAQLEKSRLLSDRFSAERPKGSFSTLEIQRTEQGDSAMYLCASSSKPQGAWETQYFGPGTRLLVL.

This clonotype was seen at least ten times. The DNA of the CDR3 is TGTGCCAGCTCATATCAGGGGGACACTGAAGCTTTCTTT. Its protein product is CASSYQGDTEAFF. This chain links TRBV18 with TRBJ1-1, with TRBD1 identical over 7 bases. CDR3 size: 13 residues. The germline V gene has CDR1 KGHSH and CDR2 LQKENI. Germline trimming cut 5 bases from V and 3 bases from J; bases unmatched to any gene: 3.

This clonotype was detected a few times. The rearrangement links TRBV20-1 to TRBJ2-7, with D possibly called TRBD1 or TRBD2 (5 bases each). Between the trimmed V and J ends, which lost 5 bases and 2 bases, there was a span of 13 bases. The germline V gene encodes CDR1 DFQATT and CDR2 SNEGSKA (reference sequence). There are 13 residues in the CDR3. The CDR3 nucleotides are TGCAGTGCTGTACCGGGACCAACCTACGAGCAGTACTTC. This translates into CSAVPGPTYEQYF.

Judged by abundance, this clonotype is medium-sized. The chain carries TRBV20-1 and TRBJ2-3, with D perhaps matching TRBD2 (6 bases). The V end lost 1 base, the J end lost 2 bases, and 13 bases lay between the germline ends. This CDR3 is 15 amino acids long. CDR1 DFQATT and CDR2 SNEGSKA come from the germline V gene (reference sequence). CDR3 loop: CSARGSSGDTDTQYF. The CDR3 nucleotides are TGCAGTGCTAGAGGCAGTTCGGGAGACACAGATACGCAGTATTTT.

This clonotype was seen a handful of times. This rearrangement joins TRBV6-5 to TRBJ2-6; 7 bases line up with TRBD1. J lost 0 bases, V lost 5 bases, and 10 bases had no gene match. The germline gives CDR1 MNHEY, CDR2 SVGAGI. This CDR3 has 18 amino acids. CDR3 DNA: TGTGCCAGCAGTCCGGGGACAGTTCTCTTCTCTGGGGCCAACGTCCTGACTTTC. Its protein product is CASSPGTVLFSGANVLTF.

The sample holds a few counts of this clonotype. Here the CDR3 DNA reads TGCAGTGCTAGAGATCGGTTTGCTAGCGGATCCTACGAGCAGTACTTC. It translates to CSARDRFASGSYEQYF. The V call is TRBV20-1, the J call TRBJ2-7; 7 nucleotides align to TRBD2. Germline-derived CDR1 and CDR2 are DFQATT and SNEGSKA (reference sequence). The CDR3 covers 16 residues. V lost 0 bases to trimming and J lost 1 base; unmatched junction nucleotides: 9.

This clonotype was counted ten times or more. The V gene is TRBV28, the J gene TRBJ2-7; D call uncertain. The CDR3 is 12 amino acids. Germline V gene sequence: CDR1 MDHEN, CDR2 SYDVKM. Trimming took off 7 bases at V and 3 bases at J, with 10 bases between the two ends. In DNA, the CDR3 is TGTGCCAGCACCCCGGACCGCTACGAGCAGTACTTC. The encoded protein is CASTPDRYEQYF.

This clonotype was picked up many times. The CDR3 reads CASSLLARNTEAFF. CDR3 sequence (DNA): TGCGCCAGCAGCCTCCTTGCGCGAAACACTGAAGCTTTCTTT. The chain carries TRBV4-1 and TRBJ1-1; D remains ambiguous. Germline V lookup: CDR1 MGHRA, CDR2 YSYEKL. V was shortened by 4 bases and J by 2 bases, with 11 bases between the two germline ends. The CDR3 is made up of 14 amino acids.

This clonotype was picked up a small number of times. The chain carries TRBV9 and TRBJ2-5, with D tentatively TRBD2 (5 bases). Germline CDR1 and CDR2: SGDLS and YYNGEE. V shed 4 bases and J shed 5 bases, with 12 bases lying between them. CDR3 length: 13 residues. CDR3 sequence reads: CASSCGLGETQYF. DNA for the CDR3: TGTGCCAGCAGCTGCGGGCTCGGGGAGACCCAGTACTTC.

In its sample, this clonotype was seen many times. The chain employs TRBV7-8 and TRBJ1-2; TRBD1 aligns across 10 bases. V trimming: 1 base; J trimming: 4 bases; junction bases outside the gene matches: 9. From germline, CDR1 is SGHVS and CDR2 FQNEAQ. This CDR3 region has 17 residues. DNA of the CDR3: TGTGCCAGCAGCTTAGGAAGATGGGACAGGGGTACCTATGGCTACACCTTC. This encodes CASSLGRWDRGTYGYTF.

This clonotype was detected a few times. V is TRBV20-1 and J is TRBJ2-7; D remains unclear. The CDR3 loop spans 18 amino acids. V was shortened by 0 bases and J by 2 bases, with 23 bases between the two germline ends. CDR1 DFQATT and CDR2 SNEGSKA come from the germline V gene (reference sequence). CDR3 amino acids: CSARDLSKWSGATYEQYF. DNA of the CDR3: TGCAGTGCTAGAGATCTCTCTAAATGGTCAGGAGCCACCTACGAGCAGTACTTC.

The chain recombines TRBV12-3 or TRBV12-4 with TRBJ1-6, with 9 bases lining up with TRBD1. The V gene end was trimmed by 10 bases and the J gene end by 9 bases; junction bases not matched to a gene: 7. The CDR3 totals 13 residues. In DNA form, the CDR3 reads TGTGCCACTTCCTGGGACAGGGCTTCACCCCTCCACTTT. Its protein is CATSWDRASPLHF.

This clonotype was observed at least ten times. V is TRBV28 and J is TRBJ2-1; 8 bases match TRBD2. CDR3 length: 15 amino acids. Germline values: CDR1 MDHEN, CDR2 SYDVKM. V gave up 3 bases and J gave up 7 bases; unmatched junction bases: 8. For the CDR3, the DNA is TGTGCCAGCAGTTTTACGAGCGGGGGCAGGAATGAGCAGTTCTTC. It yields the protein CASSFTSGGRNEQFF.

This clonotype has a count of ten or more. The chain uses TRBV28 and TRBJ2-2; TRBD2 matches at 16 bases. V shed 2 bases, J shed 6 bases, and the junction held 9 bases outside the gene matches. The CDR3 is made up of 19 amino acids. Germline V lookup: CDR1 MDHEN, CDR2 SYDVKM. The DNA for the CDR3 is TGTGCCAGCAGTTTAGTACGGCCGGGGACTAGCGGGAGGGCCGGGGAGCTGTTTTTT. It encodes CASSLVRPGTSGRAGELFF.

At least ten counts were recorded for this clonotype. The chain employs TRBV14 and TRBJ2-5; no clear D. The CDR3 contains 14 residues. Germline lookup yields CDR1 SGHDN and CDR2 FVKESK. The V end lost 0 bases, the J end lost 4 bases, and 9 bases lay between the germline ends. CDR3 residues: CASSQDSSRETQYF. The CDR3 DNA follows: TGTGCCAGCAGCCAAGATTCCAGCAGAGAGACCCAGTACTTC.

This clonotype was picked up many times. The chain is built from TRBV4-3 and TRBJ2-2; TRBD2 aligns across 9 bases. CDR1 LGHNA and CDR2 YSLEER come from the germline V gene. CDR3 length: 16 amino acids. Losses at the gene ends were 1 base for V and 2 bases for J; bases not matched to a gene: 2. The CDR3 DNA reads TGCGCCAGCAGCCAAGGACTAGCGGCCAACACCGGGGAGCTGTTTTTT. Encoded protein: CASSQGLAANTGELFF.

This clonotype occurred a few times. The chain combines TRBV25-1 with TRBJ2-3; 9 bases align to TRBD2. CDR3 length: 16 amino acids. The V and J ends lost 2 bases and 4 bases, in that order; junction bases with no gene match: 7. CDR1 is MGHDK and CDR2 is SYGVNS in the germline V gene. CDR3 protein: CASSERREGRPDTQYF. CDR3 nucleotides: TGTGCCAGCAGTGAACGGCGGGAGGGCCGTCCAGATACGCAGTATTTT.

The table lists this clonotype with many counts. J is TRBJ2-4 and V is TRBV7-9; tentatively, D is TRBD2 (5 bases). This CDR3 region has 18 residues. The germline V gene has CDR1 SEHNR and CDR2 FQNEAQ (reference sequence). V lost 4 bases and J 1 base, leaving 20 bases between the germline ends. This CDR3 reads CASSSHLAPGWAKNIQYF. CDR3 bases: TGTGCCAGCAGCTCTCACCTAGCTCCGGGATGGGCCAAAAACATTCAGTACTTC. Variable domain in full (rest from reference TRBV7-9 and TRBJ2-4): DTGVSQNPRHKITKRGQNVTFRCDPISEHNRLYWYRQTLGQGPEFLTYFQNEAQLEKSRLLSDRFSAERPKGSFSTLEIQRTEQGDSAMYLCASSSHLAPGWAKNIQYFGAGTRLSVL.

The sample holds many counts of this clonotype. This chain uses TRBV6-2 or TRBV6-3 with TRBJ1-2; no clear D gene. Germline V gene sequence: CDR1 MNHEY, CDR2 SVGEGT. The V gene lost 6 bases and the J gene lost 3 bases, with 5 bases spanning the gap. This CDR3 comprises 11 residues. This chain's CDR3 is CASSNYYGYTF. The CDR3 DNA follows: TGTGCCAGCAGCAACTACTATGGCTACACCTTC.

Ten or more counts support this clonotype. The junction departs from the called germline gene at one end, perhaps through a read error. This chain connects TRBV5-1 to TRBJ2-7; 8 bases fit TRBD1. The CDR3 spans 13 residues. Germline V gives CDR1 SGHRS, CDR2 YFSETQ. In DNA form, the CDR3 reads TGCGCCAGCAGCTTGGTGGGGATAGACAGGGGTACCTTC. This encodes CASSLVGIDRGTF.

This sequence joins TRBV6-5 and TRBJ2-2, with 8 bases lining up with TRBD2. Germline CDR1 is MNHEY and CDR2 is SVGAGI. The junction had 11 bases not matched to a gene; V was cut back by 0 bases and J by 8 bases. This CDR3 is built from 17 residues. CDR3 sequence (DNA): TGTGCCAGCAGTTACTCCCCCAGCGGGAGACTCTCTGGGGAGCTGTTTTTT. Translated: CASSYSPSGRLSGELFF.

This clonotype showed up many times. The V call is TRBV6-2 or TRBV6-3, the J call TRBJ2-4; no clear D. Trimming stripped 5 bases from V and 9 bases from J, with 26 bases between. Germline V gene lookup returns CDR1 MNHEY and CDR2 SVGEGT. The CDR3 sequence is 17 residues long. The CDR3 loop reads CASSQRTPRYWFGIQYF. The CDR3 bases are TGTGCCAGCAGTCAACGGACCCCCCGCTATTGGTTTGGCATTCAGTACTTC.

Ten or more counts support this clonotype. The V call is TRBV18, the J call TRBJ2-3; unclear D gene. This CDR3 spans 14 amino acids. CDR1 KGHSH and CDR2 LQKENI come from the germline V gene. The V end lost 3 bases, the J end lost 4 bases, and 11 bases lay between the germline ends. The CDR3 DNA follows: TGTGCCAGCTCACCGCGCGGTACCCCAGATACGCAGTATTTT. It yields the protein CASSPRGTPDTQYF.

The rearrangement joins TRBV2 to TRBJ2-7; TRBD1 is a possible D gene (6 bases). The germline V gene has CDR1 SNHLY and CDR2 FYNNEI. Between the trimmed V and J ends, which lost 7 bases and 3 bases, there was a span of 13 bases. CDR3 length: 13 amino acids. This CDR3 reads CASTRTDSYEQYF. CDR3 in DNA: TGTGCCAGCACCAGAACGGACAGCTACGAGCAGTACTTC.

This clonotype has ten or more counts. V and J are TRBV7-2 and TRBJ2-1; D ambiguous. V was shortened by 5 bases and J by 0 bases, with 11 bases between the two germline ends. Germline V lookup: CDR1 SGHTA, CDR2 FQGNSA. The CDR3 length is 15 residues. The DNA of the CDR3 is TGTGCCAGCAGCCTGATGCCGAGCTCCTACAATGAGCAGTTCTTC. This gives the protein CASSLMPSSYNEQFF.

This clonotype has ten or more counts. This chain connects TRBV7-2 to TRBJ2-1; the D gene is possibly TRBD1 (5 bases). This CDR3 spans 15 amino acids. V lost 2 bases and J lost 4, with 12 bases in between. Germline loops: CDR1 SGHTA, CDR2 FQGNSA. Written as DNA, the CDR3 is TGTGCCAGCAGCTTATTGGCAGGGCCGTACAATGAGCAGTTCTTC. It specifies CASSLLAGPYNEQFF.

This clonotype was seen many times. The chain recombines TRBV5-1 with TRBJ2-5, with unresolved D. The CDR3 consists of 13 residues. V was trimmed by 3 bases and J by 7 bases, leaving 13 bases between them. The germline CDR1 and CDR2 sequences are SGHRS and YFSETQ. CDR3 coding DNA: TGCGCCAGCAGCTCCACAATGGATTGGACCCAGTACTTC. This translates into CASSSTMDWTQYF.

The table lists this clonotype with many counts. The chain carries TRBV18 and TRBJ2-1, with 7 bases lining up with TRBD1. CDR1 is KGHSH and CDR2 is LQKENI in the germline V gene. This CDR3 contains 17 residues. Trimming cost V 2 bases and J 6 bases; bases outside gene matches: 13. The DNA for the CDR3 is TGTGCCAGCTCACCATTCTCGGGACAGAGGGCGACCAATGAGCAGTTCTTC. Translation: CASSPFSGQRATNEQFF.